Included here is one T cell receptor beta chain sequence, with context. Its antigen is undetermined. Compared with germline, one end of the junction differs, possibly owing to a read error. The data originate from a study of metastatic and nonmetastatic thyroid tumors. About the research overall: Thyroid patients, malignant and benign, had repertoires compared across blood and tumor or nodule tissue.

Findings of the study overall: Within blood and tumor, benign nodules reportedly had significantly lower TCR beta diversity than malignant thyroid tumors did.

Every patient was untreated before thyroid surgery. In the source study's methods: Built for papillary thyroid cancer, a distant-metastasis classifier drew on CDR3 differences across clinicopathological groups. TCRdb reanalyzed the PCR reads with MiXCR. The V and J calls reflect TCRdb's pipeline rather than the authors' work. The sample lists about 24,000 clones; roughly a fifth were seen once. Sequences were obtained from blood. The clonotype was recovered from a female donor with papillary thyroid cancer or a benign thyroid nodule (not recorded which). Some clones in this sample may be carry-over from other donors' samples.

The chain's CDR3 is CSARVSSGRQSYEQYF. The CDR3 DNA reads TGCAGTGCCAGAGTATCCAGCGGGAGGCAATCCTACGAGCAGTACTTC. The chain uses TRBV20-1 and TRBJ2-7; 9 positions agree with TRBD2. CDR1 is DFQATT, CDR2 SNEGSKA, per germline (reference sequence). The CDR3 is 16 amino acids.